A selection of T cell receptor beta chains follows, all from one sample in a study of blood T cell repertoires in COVID-19. Clones were read by immunoSEQ multiplex PCR, and TCRdb kept only the in-frame ones, dropping some. The sample has about 120,000 clones, approximately 85% seen once; the top ten hold about 11%. The specimen was peripheral blood. Receptors were obtained from an elderly man with acute or convalescent COVID-19. Each CDR3 is given with its conserved first and last residue. Each record gives: J gene, clone size, V gene, D gene, CDR3 DNA, CDR3 protein. D genes are given only for firm matches. Not all rows give a size; the values are once, few, many and, for expanded clones, a class.

J: TRBJ1-3
size: NA
V: TRBV29-1
D: NA
DNA: TGCAGCGCCCAATGGGCGAACTCTGGAAACACCATATATTTT
CDR3: CSAQWANSGNTIYF

J: TRBJ2-3
size: NA
V: TRBV7-3
D: NA
DNA: TGTGCCAGCAGCCCTCGGGGTAGCGTAAGCACAGATACGCAGTATTTT
CDR3: CASSPRGSVSTDTQYF

J: TRBJ1-5
size: few
V: TRBV19
D: TRBD1
DNA: TGTGCCAGTATTGGGACAGGGGGCCTTTACAATCAGCCCCAGCATTTT
CDR3: CASIGTGGLYNQPQHF

J: TRBJ1-1
size: NA
V: TRBV19
D: NA
DNA: TGTGCCTCCGGCCCGTTTGAACAACTACGGAACACTGAAGCTTTCTTT
CDR3: CASGPFEQLRNTEAFF

J: TRBJ2-2
size: NA
V: TRBV19
D: NA
DNA: TGTGCCAGTACCTTCCGGGATGTAGGGAACACCGGGGAGCTGTTTTTT
CDR3: CASTFRDVGNTGELFF

J: TRBJ2-7
size: NA
V: TRBV28
D: TRBD2
DNA: TGTGCCAGCACTCCCTTTGGGAGGGCTAGCTCCTACGAGCAGTACTTC
CDR3: CASTPFGRASSYEQYF

J: TRBJ2-5
size: once
V: TRBV10-1
D: NA
DNA: TGCGCCAGCAGTACAGGGGCGGGGGAGACCCAGTACTTC
CDR3: CASSTGAGETQYF

J: TRBJ1-5
size: once
V: TRBV6-1
D: TRBD1
DNA: TGTGCCAGCAGTGAAGGATTGGGACAGGGAACTCACCCCCAGCATTTT
CDR3: CASSEGLGQGTHPQHF

J: TRBJ2-1
size: once
V: TRBV18
D: TRBD2
DNA: TGTGCCAGCTCACCATTGACTAGCGGGAGCTACAATGAGCAGTTCTTC
CDR3: CASSPLTSGSYNEQFF

J: TRBJ1-5
size: few
V: TRBV23-1
D: NA
DNA: TGCGCCAGCAGTCTTTCCAGGGAGGGCAATCAGCCCCAGCATTTT
CDR3: CASSLSREGNQPQHF

J: TRBJ2-7
size: NA
V: TRBV10-3
D: TRBD1
DNA: TGTGCCATCAGTCCTCGGGGACAGGCAACCTACGAGCAGTACTTC
CDR3: CAISPRGQATYEQYF

J: TRBJ1-3
size: NA
V: TRBV5-8
D: NA
DNA: TGTGCCAGCAGCTTGGAGACTGCGTCCCGAAACACCATATATTTT
CDR3: CASSLETASRNTIYF

J: TRBJ2-1
size: NA
V: TRBV9
D: TRBD2
DNA: TGTGCCAGCAGCGTAGCTACGGCGGGAGCTCCGGGGGACAATGAGCAGTTCTTC
CDR3: CASSVATAGAPGDNEQFF

J: TRBJ1-6
size: NA
V: TRBV7-9
D: NA
DNA: TGTGCCAGCAGCCCAGAAGGGGGTAATTCACCCCTCCACTTT
CDR3: CASSPEGGNSPLHF

J: TRBJ1-2
size: NA
V: TRBV12-3/TRBV12-4
D: NA
DNA: TGTGCCAGCAGTTTGGGGCCCTATGGCTACACCTTC
CDR3: CASSLGPYGYTF

J: TRBJ2-5
size: NA
V: TRBV5-1
D: TRBD2
DNA: TGCGCCAGCAGGCGACTAGCGGGAGTGCGGGAGACCCAGTACTTC
CDR3: CASRRLAGVRETQYF

J: TRBJ1-4
size: NA
V: TRBV5-1
D: NA
DNA: TGCGCCAGCAGCTTGGGAGGGTTAGGGGAAAAACTGTTTTTT
CDR3: CASSLGGLGEKLFF

J: TRBJ2-7
size: NA
V: TRBV27
D: NA
DNA: TGTGCCAGCAGTTTATCGTTGGGGGGTACCTACGAGCAGTACTTC
CDR3: CASSLSLGGTYEQYF

J: TRBJ2-1
size: NA
V: TRBV4-3
D: TRBD2
DNA: TGCGCCAGCAGCCAATTAACTAGCGGGAGCTACAATGAGCAGTTCTTC
CDR3: CASSQLTSGSYNEQFF

J: TRBJ1-2
size: few
V: TRBV4-3
D: TRBD1
DNA: TGCGCCAGCAGCCAAGCCCCCGGACAGGGGTTAAACTATGGCTACACCTTC
CDR3: CASSQAPGQGLNYGYTF

J: TRBJ1-1
size: NA
V: TRBV7-9
D: TRBD1
DNA: TGTGCCAGCAGCTTCCGGACAGGTATGAACACTGAAGCTTTCTTT
CDR3: CASSFRTGMNTEAFF

J: TRBJ2-7
size: NA
V: TRBV19
D: NA
DNA: TGTGCCAGCAGTATAGGAGGGTGGAAGGGCGAGCAGTACTTC
CDR3: CASSIGGWKGEQYF

J: TRBJ2-3
size: NA
V: TRBV18
D: TRBD2
DNA: TGTGCCAGCTCAGCTAGCGGGGCTCTCACAGATACGCAGTATTTT
CDR3: CASSASGALTDTQYF

J: TRBJ2-5
size: NA
V: TRBV3-1/TRBV3-2
D: TRBD1
DNA: TGTGCCAGCAGCCAAGGTTTAGCTATGGGGACAGAGAGGGAGACCCAGTACTTC
CDR3: CASSQGLAMGTERETQYF

J: TRBJ1-1
size: few
V: TRBV5-4
D: NA
DNA: TGTGCCAGCAGCTCGTCCGGTTACGGGGAAGCTTTCTTT
CDR3: CASSSSGYGEAFF

J: TRBJ1-4
size: NA
V: TRBV21-1
D: NA
DNA: TGTGCCAGCAGCGACCGGACAGGATCCTCCGGGGCAACTAATGAAAAACTGTTTTTT
CDR3: CASSDRTGSSGATNEKLFF

J: TRBJ2-1
size: NA
V: TRBV6-1
D: TRBD1
DNA: TGTGCCAGCAGTGTCCTACCAGGGGGCGAGTACAATGAGCAGTTCTTC
CDR3: CASSVLPGGEYNEQFF

J: TRBJ2-5
size: NA
V: TRBV9
D: TRBD2
DNA: TGTGCCAGCAGCGACCAAATTCCGGGACTAGCGGGGGGGCGCGAGACCCAGTACTTC
CDR3: CASSDQIPGLAGGRETQYF

J: TRBJ1-5
size: NA
V: TRBV19
D: NA
DNA: TGTGCCAGTAGCGATAAAGCCCTCGGGGGTCAGCCCCAGCATTTT
CDR3: CASSDKALGGQPQHF

J: TRBJ1-5
size: once
V: TRBV6-5
D: NA
DNA: TGTGCCAGCAACCAGGGACACCCTCAGCCCCAGCATTTT
CDR3: CASNQGHPQPQHF

J: TRBJ1-5
size: NA
V: TRBV19
D: NA
DNA: TGTGCCAGTAGGTTGGACAGAAGCAATCAGCCCCAGCATTTT
CDR3: CASRLDRSNQPQHF

J: TRBJ2-7
size: NA
V: TRBV30
D: TRBD2
DNA: TGTGCCTGGAGTATCACTAGCGCTATCTCCTACGAGCAGTACTTC
CDR3: CAWSITSAISYEQYF

J: TRBJ2-1
size: NA
V: TRBV29-1
D: NA
DNA: TGCAGCGTCATGTTAGGAGGGAACAATGAGCAGTTCTTC
CDR3: CSVMLGGNNEQFF

J: TRBJ2-7
size: NA
V: TRBV5-5
D: TRBD1
DNA: TGTGCCAGCAGCCCTTCCTTGGGACAGGGGTCCTACGAGCAGTACTTC
CDR3: CASSPSLGQGSYEQYF

J: TRBJ1-1
size: NA
V: TRBV16
D: NA
DNA: TGTGCCAGCAGCCAATTTCGGGATTCCGGCACTGAAGCTTTCTTT
CDR3: CASSQFRDSGTEAFF

J: TRBJ2-1
size: once
V: TRBV5-1
D: NA
DNA: TGCGCCAGCAGCCAGGCGTCCGGGACTTCCTACAATGAGCAGTTCTTC
CDR3: CASSQASGTSYNEQFF

J: TRBJ2-7
size: NA
V: TRBV6-1
D: NA
DNA: TGTGCCAGCAGTGAAAGGGGCTTGTCCTACGAGCAGTACTTC
CDR3: CASSERGLSYEQYF

J: TRBJ1-2
size: NA
V: TRBV19
D: NA
DNA: TGTGCCAGTACGGACTTCCGTGGCTATGGCTACACCTTC
CDR3: CASTDFRGYGYTF

J: TRBJ1-5
size: NA
V: TRBV24-1
D: NA
DNA: TGTGCCACCAGTGATTTGTCAGGGTACGTCAGCAATCAGCCCCAGCATTTT
CDR3: CATSDLSGYVSNQPQHF

J: TRBJ1-1
size: NA
V: TRBV2
D: NA
DNA: TGTGCCAGCAGGTACAGGGATGTTTTAGCCATGAACACTGAAGCTTTCTTT
CDR3: CASRYRDVLAMNTEAFF

J: TRBJ1-5
size: NA
V: TRBV19
D: TRBD1
DNA: TGTGCCAGTAGTCGTCGGACAGGATTTTTTAGCAATCAGCCCCAGCATTTT
CDR3: CASSRRTGFFSNQPQHF

J: TRBJ1-3
size: NA
V: TRBV18
D: NA
DNA: TGTGCCAGCTCACCACCCGGGTCTGGAAACACCATATATTTT
CDR3: CASSPPGSGNTIYF

J: TRBJ2-2
size: NA
V: TRBV27
D: NA
DNA: TGTGCCAGCAGTACATGGGGCCACACCGGGGAGCTGTTTTTT
CDR3: CASSTWGHTGELFF

J: TRBJ2-7
size: once
V: TRBV7-9
D: NA
DNA: TGTGCCAGCAGCTCGATAGCCGGGGGGCAGTACTTC
CDR3: CASSSIAGGQYF

J: TRBJ1-6
size: NA
V: TRBV4-2
D: TRBD1
DNA: TGTGCCAGCAGCCAGGACAGGGTGGGTAATTCACCCCTCCACTTT
CDR3: CASSQDRVGNSPLHF